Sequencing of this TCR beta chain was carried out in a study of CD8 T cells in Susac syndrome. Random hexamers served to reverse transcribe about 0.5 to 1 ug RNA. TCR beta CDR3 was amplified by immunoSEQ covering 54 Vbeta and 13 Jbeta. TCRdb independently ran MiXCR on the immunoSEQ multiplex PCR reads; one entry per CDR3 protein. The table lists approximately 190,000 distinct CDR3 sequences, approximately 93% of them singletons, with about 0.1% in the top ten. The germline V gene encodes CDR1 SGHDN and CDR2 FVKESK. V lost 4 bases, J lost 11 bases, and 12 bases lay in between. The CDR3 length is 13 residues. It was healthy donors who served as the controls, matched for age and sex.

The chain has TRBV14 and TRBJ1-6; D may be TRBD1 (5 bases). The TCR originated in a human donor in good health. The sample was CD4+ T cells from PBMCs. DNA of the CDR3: TGTGCCAGCAGCCTGACGCAGGGTGCACCCCTCCACTTT. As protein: CASSLTQGAPLHF. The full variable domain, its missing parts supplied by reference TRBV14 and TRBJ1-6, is EAGVTQFPSHSVIEKGQTVTLRCDPISGHDNLYWYRRVMGKEIKFLLHFVKESKQDESGMPNNRFLAERTGGTYSTLKVQPAELEDSGVYFCASSLTQGAPLHFGNGTRLTVT.